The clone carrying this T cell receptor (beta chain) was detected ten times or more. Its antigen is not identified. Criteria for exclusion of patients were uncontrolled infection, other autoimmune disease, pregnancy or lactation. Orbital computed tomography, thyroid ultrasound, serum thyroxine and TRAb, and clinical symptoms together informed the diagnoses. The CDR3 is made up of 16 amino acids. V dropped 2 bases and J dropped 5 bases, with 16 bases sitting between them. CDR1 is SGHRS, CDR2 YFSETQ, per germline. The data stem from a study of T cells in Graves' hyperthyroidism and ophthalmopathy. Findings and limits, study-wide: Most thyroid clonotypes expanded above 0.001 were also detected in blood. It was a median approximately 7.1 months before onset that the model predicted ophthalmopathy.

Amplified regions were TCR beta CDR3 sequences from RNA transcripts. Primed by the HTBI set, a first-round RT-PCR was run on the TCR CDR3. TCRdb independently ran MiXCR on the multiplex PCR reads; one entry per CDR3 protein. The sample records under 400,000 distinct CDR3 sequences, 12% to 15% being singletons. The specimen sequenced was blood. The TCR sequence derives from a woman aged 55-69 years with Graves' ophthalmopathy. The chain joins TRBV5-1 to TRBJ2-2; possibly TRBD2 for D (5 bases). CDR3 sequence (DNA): TGCGCCAGCAGCTTAGGTCTATCCGGGGAGACCGGGGAGCTGTTTTTT. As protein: CASSLGLSGETGELFF.